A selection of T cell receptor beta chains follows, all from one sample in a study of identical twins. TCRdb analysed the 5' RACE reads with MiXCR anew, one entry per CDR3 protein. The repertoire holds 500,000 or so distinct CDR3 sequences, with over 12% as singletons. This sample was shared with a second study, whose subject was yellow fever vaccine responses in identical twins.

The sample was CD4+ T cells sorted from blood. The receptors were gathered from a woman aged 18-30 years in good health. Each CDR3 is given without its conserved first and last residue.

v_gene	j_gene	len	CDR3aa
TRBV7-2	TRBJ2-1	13	ASTQSRGAYNEQF
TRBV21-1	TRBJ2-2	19	ASSAHPPGLAGGPNTGELF
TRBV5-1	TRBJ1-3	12	ASSRAGDTNTIY
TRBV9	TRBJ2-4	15	ASSVGRPVTAKNIQY
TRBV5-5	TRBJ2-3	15	ASSSPLLAGGTDTQY
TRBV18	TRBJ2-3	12	ASSLSGLTDTQY
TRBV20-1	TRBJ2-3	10	SARSCTDTQY
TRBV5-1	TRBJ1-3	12	ASSWGTTGNTIY
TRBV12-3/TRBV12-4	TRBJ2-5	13	ASSPVAGEAETQY
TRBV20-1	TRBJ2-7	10	SAGPGWYEQY
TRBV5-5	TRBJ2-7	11	ASSLTPGYEQY
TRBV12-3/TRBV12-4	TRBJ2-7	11	ASSSDREGEQY
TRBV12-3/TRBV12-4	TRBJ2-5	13	ASSSWGAEEETQY
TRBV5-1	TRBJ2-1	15	ASSPRTSGGAYNEQF
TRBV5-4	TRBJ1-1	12	ASSLSWANTEAF
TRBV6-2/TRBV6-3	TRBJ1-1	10	ASNEWGTEAF
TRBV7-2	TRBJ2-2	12	ASSFFPAVGELF
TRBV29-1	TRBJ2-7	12	SVEDLEASYEQY
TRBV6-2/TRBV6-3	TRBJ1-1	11	ASLMEARGEAF
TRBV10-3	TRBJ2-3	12	AIGGERTTDTQY
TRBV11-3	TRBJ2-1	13	ASSRYAGSYNEQF
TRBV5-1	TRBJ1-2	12	ASSLGGQNYGYT
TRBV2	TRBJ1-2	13	ASIPGLQANYGYT
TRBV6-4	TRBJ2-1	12	ASSATGTGDEQF
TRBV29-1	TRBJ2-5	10	SASGGEETQY
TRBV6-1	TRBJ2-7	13	ASHPPGLPSYEQY
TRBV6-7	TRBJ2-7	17	AFSLVGLAGGQGSYEQY
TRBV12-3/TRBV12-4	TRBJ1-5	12	ASSLLGGPQPQH
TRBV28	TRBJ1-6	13	ASSLEAGFNSPLH